Here is one T cell receptor beta chain with its context. The data originate from a study of blood T cell repertoires in COVID-19. Study as a whole: Donors in the United States, Italy and Spain gave samples during acute or convalescent COVID-19. The analysed material was cDNA or gDNA that came from T cells, B-cell-depleted T cells, or PBMCs.

Source study methods: From reference gene primer amplification, estimates of nucleated cell counts were derived. Clones were sequenced by immunoSEQ multiplex PCR, and TCRdb holds only the in-frame ones, with some missing. V, J and clone size are taken as reported in that table, and D and trimming were inferred from the DNA itself. This table has 100,000 to 150,000 clones, around 89% appearing once. CDR1 SNHLY and CDR2 FYNNEI come from the germline V gene. The CDR3 extends over 14 amino acids. Trimming pared 4 bases from V and 2 bases from J, leaving 8 bases between. J is TRBJ1-4 and V is TRBV2; D not resolved. The receptor was derived from a man aged 50-59 years with active or convalescent COVID-19. Sample: peripheral blood. The CDR3 region is CASSGDMTNEKLFF. The CDR3 region has the DNA TGTGCCAGCAGTGGAGATATGACTAATGAAAAACTGTTTTTT. Full variable domain (missing parts from reference TRBV2 and TRBJ1-4): EPEVTQTPSHQVTQMGQEVILRCVPISNHLYFYWYRQILGQKVEFLVSFYNNEISEKSEIFDDQFSVERPDGSNFTLKIRSTKLEDSAMYFCASSGDMTNEKLFFGSGTQLSVL.